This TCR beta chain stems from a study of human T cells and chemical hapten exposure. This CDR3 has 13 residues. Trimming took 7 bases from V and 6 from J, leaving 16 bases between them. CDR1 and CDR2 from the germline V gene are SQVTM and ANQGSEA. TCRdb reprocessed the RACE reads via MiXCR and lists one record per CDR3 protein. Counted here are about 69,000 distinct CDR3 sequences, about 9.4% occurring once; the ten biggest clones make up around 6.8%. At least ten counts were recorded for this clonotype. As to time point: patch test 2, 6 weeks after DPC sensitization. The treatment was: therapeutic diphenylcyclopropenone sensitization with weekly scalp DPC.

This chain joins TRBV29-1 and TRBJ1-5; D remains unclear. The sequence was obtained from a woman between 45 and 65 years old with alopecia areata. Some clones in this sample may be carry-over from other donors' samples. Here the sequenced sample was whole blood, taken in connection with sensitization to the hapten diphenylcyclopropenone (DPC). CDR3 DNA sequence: TGCAGCGCCATATTGGGATGGGGTCAGCCCCAGCATTTT. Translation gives CSAILGWGQPQHF.